This TCR beta chain was recorded in a study of Graves' ophthalmopathy and Graves' hyperthyroidism. About the study: Peripheral blood was collected at initial diagnosis, before any treatment.

Many counts were recorded for this clonotype. Its antigen remains unidentified. RNA transcripts were the source from which TCR beta CDR3 regions were amplified. RT-PCR with HTBI primers came first, then second-round multiplex PCR. TCRdb re-analysed the multiplex PCR reads in MiXCR, keeping a single row per CDR3 protein. The table shows under 250,000 distinct CDR3 sequences, with 25% to 35% occurring only once. Ophthalmopathy donors' eye disease showed moderate-to-severe activity, CAS of at least 3, NOSPECS of at least 4 and duration under 3 months. Study-wide points: Sensitivity reached roughly 88% and specificity roughly 82% for a 13-signature model separating ophthalmopathy from stable hyperthyroidism. Thyroid clonotypes that were expanded above 0.001 frequency mostly also appeared in blood.

The sequence was obtained from a man aged 50 to 60 with Graves' ophthalmopathy. The sample taken for sequencing was peripheral blood.

DNA of the CDR3: TGTGCCAGCAGCTACTCACAGGGCAAGCGGGGTGAAGCTTTCTTT. It encodes CASSYSQGKRGEAFF. The rearrangement joins TRBV27 to TRBJ1-1; TRBD1 is a possible D gene (6 bases). The V and J ends lost 6 bases and 7 bases respectively, with 21 bases between them. Germline V lookup: CDR1 MNHEY, CDR2 SMNVEV (reference sequence). The CDR3 sequence is 15 residues long.